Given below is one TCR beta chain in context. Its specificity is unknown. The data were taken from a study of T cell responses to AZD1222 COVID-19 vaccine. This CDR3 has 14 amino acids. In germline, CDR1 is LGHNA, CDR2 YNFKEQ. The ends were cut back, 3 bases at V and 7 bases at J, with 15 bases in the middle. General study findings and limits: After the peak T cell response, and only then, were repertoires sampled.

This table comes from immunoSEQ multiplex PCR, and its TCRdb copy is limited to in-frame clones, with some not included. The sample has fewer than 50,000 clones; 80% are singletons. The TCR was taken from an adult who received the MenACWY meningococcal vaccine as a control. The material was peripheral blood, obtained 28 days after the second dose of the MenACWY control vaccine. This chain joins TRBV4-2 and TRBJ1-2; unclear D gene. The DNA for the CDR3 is TGTGCCAGCAGCCACTCTAGCAAGAGCGGTGGCTACACCTTC. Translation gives CASSHSSKSGGYTF.